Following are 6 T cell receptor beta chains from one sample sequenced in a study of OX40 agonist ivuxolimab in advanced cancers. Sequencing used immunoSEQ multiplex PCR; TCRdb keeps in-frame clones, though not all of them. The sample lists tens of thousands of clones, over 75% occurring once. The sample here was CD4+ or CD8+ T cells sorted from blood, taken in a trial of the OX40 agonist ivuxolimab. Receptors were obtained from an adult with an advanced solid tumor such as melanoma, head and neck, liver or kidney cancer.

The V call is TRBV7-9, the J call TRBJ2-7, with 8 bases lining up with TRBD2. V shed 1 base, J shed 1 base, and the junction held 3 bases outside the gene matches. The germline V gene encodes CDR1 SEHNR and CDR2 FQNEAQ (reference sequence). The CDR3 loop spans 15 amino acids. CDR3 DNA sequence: TGTGCCAGCAGCTTAGTTAGCGGGACTTCCTACGAGCAGTACTTC. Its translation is CASSLVSGTSYEQYF.

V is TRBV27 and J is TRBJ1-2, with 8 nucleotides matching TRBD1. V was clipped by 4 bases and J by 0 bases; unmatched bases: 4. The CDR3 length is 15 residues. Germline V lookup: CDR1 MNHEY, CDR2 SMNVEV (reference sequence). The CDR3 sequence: CASSYTGGANYGYTF. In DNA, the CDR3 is TGTGCCAGCAGTTACACAGGGGGAGCTAACTATGGCTACACCTTC.

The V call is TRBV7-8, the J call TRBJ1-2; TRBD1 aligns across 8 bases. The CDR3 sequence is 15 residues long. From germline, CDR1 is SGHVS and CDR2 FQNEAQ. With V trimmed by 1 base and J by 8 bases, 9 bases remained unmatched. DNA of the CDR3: TGTGCCAGCAGCTTAGTTGGGCAGGGGGCGGAGGGCTACACCTTC. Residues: CASSLVGQGAEGYTF.

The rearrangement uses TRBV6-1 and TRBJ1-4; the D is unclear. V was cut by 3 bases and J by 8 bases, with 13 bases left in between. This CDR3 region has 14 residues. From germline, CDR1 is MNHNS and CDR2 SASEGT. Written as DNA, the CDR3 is TGTGCCAGCAGTGACAGTCGGCCCCTAGAAAAACTGTTTTTT. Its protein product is CASSDSRPLEKLFF.

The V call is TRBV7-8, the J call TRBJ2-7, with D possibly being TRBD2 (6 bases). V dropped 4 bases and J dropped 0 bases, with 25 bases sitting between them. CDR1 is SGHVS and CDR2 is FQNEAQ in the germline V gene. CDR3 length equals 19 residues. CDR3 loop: CASSSGLQRYYFSSYEQYF. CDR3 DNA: TGTGCCAGCAGCTCGGGACTCCAGCGGTACTACTTCAGCTCCTACGAGCAGTACTTC.

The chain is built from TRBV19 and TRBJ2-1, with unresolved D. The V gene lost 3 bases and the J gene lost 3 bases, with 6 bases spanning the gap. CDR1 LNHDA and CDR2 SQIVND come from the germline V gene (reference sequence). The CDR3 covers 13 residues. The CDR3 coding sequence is TGTGCCAGTAGTATTACGGACTACAATGAGCAGTTCTTC. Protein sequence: CASSITDYNEQFF.